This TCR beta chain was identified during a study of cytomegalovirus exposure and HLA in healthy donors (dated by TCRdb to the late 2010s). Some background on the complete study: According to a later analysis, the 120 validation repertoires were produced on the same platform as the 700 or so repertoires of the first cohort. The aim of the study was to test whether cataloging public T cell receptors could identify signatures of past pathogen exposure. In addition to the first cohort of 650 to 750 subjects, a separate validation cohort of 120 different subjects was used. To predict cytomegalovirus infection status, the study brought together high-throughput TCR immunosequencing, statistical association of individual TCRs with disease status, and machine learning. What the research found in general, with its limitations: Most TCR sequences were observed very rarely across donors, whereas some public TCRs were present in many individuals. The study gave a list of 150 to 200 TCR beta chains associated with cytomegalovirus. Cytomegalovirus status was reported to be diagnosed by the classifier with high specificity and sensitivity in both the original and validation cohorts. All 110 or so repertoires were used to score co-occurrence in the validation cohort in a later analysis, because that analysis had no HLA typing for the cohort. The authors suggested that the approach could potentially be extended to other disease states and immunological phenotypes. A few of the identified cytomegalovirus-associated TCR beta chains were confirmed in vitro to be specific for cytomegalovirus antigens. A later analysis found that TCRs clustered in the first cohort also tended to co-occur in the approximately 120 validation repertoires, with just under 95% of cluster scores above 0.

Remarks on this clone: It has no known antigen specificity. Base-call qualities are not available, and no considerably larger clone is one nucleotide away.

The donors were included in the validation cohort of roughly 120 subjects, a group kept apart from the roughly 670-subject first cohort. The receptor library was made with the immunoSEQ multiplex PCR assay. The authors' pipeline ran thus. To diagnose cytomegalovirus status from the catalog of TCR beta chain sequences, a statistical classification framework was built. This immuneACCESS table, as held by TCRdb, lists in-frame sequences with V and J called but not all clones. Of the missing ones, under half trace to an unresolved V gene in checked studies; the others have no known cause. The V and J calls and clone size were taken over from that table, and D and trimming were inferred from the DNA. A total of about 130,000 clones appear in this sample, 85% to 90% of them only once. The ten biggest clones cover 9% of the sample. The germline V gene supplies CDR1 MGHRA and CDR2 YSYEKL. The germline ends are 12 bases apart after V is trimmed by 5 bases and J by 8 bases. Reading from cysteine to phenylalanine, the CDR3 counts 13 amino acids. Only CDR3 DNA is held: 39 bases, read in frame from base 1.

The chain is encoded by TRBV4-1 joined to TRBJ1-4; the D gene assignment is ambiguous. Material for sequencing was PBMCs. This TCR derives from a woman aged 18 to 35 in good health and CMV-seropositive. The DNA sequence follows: TGCGCCAGCAGCTTACCTGACGGGGAAAAACTGTTTTTT. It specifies CASSLPDGEKLFF.